The present T cell receptor (beta chain) was sequenced within a study of low-dose radiotherapy and immunotherapy resistance in tumors. Turning to the study itself: Oral administration of aspirin 300 mg daily occurred for four cycles, commencing at cycle 1 day 1.

Time point meaning: before trial treatment. The donors, trial participants, received nivolumab, ipilimumab, aspirin, low-dose cyclophosphamide and low-dose radiotherapy. With TRAV- and TRBV-specific primers, first-strand cDNA was made, covering the alpha and beta chains. With a constant-region primer and a V-primer adapter, TCRs were subjected to 20 PCR cycles of amplification. TCRdb recomputed calls from the reads with MiXCR, one row per CDR3 protein. The sample comprises 60,000 to 75,000 distinct CDR3 sequences, 26% of which are singletons, and roughly 6.5% rests with the top ten. CDR1 is LGHNA and CDR2 is YNFKEQ in the germline V gene. There are 16 residues in the CDR3. Trimming left V 0 bases short and J 4 bases short, with 15 bases between. This clonotype has a count of ten or more.

This specimen was PBMCs, taken before treatment. The clonotype was recovered from a male donor with rectosigmoid adenocarcinoma. The J gene is TRBJ1-2, the V gene TRBV4-2; the D gene is possibly TRBD1 (5 bases). Here the CDR3 reads CASSQEWGTGVYGYTF. Here the CDR3 DNA reads TGTGCCAGCAGCCAAGAGTGGGGGACGGGTGTCTATGGCTACACCTTC.